The entry that follows covers one T cell receptor (beta chain) sequence. The sample belongs to a study of blood T cell repertoires in COVID-19. Data came from immunoSEQ multiplex PCR; TCRdb stores just in-frame clones and leaves some out. The repertoire holds under 80,000 clones, with about 82% as singletons. V lost 3 bases, J lost 8 bases, and 3 bases stayed unmatched. The CDR3 length is 12 residues. CDR1 and CDR2 (germline): SQVTM, ANQGSEA. The sequence derives from a human donor in a cohort sampled during active COVID-19. Sequences were obtained from peripheral blood. The gene calls are TRBV29-1 and TRBJ1-2, with 10 nucleotides matching TRBD1. CDR3 coding DNA: TGCAGCGTTGACAGGACAGGGGGAGGCTACACCTTC. Residues: CSVDRTGGGYTF.